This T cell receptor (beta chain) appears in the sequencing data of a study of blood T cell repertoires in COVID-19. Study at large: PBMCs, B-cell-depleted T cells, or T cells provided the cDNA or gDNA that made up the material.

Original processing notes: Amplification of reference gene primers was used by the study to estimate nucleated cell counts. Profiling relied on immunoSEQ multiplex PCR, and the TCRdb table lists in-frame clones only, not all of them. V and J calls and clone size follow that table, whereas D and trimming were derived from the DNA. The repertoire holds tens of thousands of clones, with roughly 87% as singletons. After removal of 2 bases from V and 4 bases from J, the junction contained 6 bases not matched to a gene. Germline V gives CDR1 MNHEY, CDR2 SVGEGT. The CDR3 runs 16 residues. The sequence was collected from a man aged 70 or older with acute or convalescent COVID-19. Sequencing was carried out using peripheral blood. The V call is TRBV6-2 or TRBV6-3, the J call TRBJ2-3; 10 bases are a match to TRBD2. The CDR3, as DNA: TGTGCCAGCAGTTACGGTGCTAGCGGGAGCCCAGATACGCAGTATTTT. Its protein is CASSYGASGSPDTQYF.